This T cell receptor beta chain appears in the sequencing data of a study of shared clonotypes between healthy human individuals. In the study overall: Sampling drew on donors who were a couple of women and three men aged 18 to 49. Overall study results and limits: Only blood was sampled, and tissue TCR repertoires likely differ from blood ones. Naive CD4 clonotype sharing across several donors was roughly 5%.

A word on this clone: Its antigen is undetermined.

Naive CD8 cells lacked CD45RO and underwent positive selection for CCR7, leaving out terminally differentiated effector memory CD45RA+ cells. Sequencing was performed with immunoSEQ multiplex PCR; in TCRdb, only in-frame clones are kept and a portion is missing. The data hold millions of clones, with about 92% observed a single time. V was shortened by 4 bases and J by 5 bases, with 12 bases between the two germline ends. The length of the CDR3 is 13 residues. The germline gives CDR1 SGHAT, CDR2 FQNNGV. The sequenced material came from naive CD8+ T cells from PBMCs. V usage is TRBV11-2 and J usage is TRBJ2-7, with D possibly TRBD2 on 6 matching bases. The TCR sequence derives from a young man in good health. Some clones in this sample may be carry-over from other donors' samples. CDR3: CASSSRGDHEQYF. The CDR3 DNA reads TGTGCCAGCAGCTCCCGCGGGGATCACGAGCAGTACTTC.